This T cell receptor beta chain derives from a study of T cells after yellow fever vaccination. Germline V gene data show CDR1 as SGHTA and CDR2 as FQGNSA. Trimming removed 3 bases at V and 5 bases at J, with 15 bases between. The CDR3 consists of 15 residues. This clonotype was seen a few times. Its antigen is undetermined. Template switching by 5'RACE produced TCR cDNA, adding a universal primer site and UMIs. A single record per CDR3 protein comes from TCRdb applying MiXCR to the 5' RACE reads. Counted here are around 360,000 distinct CDR3 sequences, approximately 10% occurring once; the ten biggest clones make up more than 15%. Study conclusions and caveats: From the bulk population, abundant clonotypes could contaminate and appear within FACS-sorted repertoires. Post-booster samples contained most primary-vaccination clones (more than 95% CD4, around 90% CD8).

The chain employs TRBV7-2 and TRBJ2-3; D is possibly TRBD1 (6 bases). This sequence was found in a man between 18 and 29 years old who received the YFV17D yellow fever vaccine. Sequences were derived from PBMCs, sampled on the day of the first yellow fever vaccination. CDR3 amino acids: CASSFRGSQGDTQYF. CDR3 DNA: TGTGCCAGCAGCTTCAGGGGTTCTCAGGGAGATACGCAGTATTTT.